The rows below give T cell receptor beta chains drawn from one sample of a study of shared clonotypes between healthy human individuals. Sequencing was performed with immunoSEQ multiplex PCR; in TCRdb, only in-frame clones are kept and a portion is missing. The repertoire has about 1,900,000 clones, roughly 95% of them found once; the top ten carry 0.95% to 1.5%. What was sequenced was naive CD8+ T cells sorted from blood. The origin of the receptors is a man between 18 and 29 years old in good health. Both conserved end residues are part of each CDR3. The D gene is left open where the match is weak. Size values are once, few and many counts, or a class for expanded clones, and some rows have none.

cdr3_nt: TGTGCCAGCAGTCTTAGAGTAAGGCCCCTCCACTTT
cdr3_aa: CASSLRVRPLHF
clone_size: -
j_call: TRBJ1-6
d_call: -
v_call: TRBV28

cdr3_nt: TGTGCCAGCTCACCAGAGATAGCGGGGGCCGAGGGGAATGAGCAGTTCTTC
cdr3_aa: CASSPEIAGAEGNEQFF
clone_size: -
j_call: TRBJ2-1
d_call: TRBD2
v_call: TRBV18

cdr3_nt: TGTGCCATCCTGCGGGGCAGCTCCTACGAGCAGTACTTC
cdr3_aa: CAILRGSSYEQYF
clone_size: once
j_call: TRBJ2-7
d_call: -
v_call: TRBV10-3

cdr3_nt: TGTGCCAGCAGCTCGCCGGACAGGGGCAACTATGGCTACACCTTC
cdr3_aa: CASSSPDRGNYGYTF
clone_size: -
j_call: TRBJ1-2
d_call: TRBD1
v_call: TRBV7-9

cdr3_nt: TGTGCCAGCAGTTTCGCAGAGCCAAATCAGCCCCAGCATTTT
cdr3_aa: CASSFAEPNQPQHF
clone_size: -
j_call: TRBJ1-5
d_call: -
v_call: TRBV28

cdr3_nt: TGCGCCAGCAGCCCAGTCAGACAGGGAGGGGACACTGAAGCTTTCTTT
cdr3_aa: CASSPVRQGGDTEAFF
clone_size: -
j_call: TRBJ1-1
d_call: TRBD1
v_call: TRBV4-3

cdr3_nt: TGTGCCAGCAGCCCTAATAGCGGGGGCCTCTCCTACAATGAGCAGTTCTTC
cdr3_aa: CASSPNSGGLSYNEQFF
clone_size: -
j_call: TRBJ2-1
d_call: TRBD2
v_call: TRBV7-6

cdr3_nt: TGTGCCAGCAGCTCAATCGGACAGGGTGGGAACGAGCAGTACTTC
cdr3_aa: CASSSIGQGGNEQYF
clone_size: -
j_call: TRBJ2-7
d_call: TRBD1
v_call: TRBV27

cdr3_nt: TGTGCCAGCAGCTTAATCGGTTTGGGCAAAAAGAACACTGAAGCTTTCTTT
cdr3_aa: CASSLIGLGKKNTEAFF
clone_size: once
j_call: TRBJ1-1
d_call: -
v_call: TRBV7-9

cdr3_nt: TGTGCCAGCAGTATGGATAGCGGGAGGTACGAGCAGTACTTC
cdr3_aa: CASSMDSGRYEQYF
clone_size: -
j_call: TRBJ2-7
d_call: TRBD2
v_call: TRBV6-5

cdr3_nt: TGTGCCAGCAGTAGGGAGTCTGGCACCGGGGAGCTGTTTTTT
cdr3_aa: CASSRESGTGELFF
clone_size: -
j_call: TRBJ2-2
d_call: -
v_call: TRBV6-5

cdr3_nt: TGTGCCAGCAGTAGCCTAGCGGGGCCCGGGGAGCTGTTTTTT
cdr3_aa: CASSSLAGPGELFF
clone_size: -
j_call: TRBJ2-2
d_call: TRBD2
v_call: TRBV6-5

cdr3_nt: TGCGCCAGCAGCCCTAACCGGGGGAGCGGCACAGATACGCAGTATTTT
cdr3_aa: CASSPNRGSGTDTQYF
clone_size: -
j_call: TRBJ2-3
d_call: -
v_call: TRBV10-2

cdr3_nt: TGTGCCAGCAGCGTAGCTCCTAGCGCATACGAGCAGTACTTC
cdr3_aa: CASSVAPSAYEQYF
clone_size: -
j_call: TRBJ2-7
d_call: -
v_call: TRBV9

cdr3_nt: TGTGCCAGCAGCTGGGACATAGGAAACACCATATATTTT
cdr3_aa: CASSWDIGNTIYF
clone_size: few
j_call: TRBJ1-3
d_call: -
v_call: TRBV11-2

cdr3_nt: TGTGCCAGCAGCCCCTGGGACGGCGAAGGGCGAAATGAGCAGTTCTTC
cdr3_aa: CASSPWDGEGRNEQFF
clone_size: -
j_call: TRBJ2-1
d_call: -
v_call: TRBV7-8

cdr3_nt: TGTGCCAGCAGCTTAGCGTTAGGGAACAATCAGCCCCAGCATTTT
cdr3_aa: CASSLALGNNQPQHF
clone_size: -
j_call: TRBJ1-5
d_call: -
v_call: TRBV7-8